This entry lists 5 T cell receptor beta chains sequenced from one sample in a study of response to subunit inactivated influenza vaccine. TCRdb ran MiXCR on the RT-PCR reads and lists one entry per CDR3 protein. The sample holds around 760,000 distinct CDR3 sequences, approximately 15% seen once. Specimen: PBMCs from blood, collected 14 days before vaccination. Receptors were obtained from a man in his fifties or sixties who received an inactivated influenza vaccine.

The chain carries TRBV20-1 and TRBJ2-7; the match to TRBD2 covers 8 bases. V shed 6 bases, J shed 2 bases, and the junction held 9 bases outside the gene matches. The CDR3 extends over 14 amino acids. Germline V gene data show CDR1 as DFQATT and CDR2 as SNEGSKA (reference sequence). The CDR3 here is CSASRGGGTYEQYF. The CDR3 coding sequence is TGCAGTGCCTCCCGGGGCGGGGGGACCTACGAGCAGTACTTC.

The chain joins TRBV11-2 to TRBJ2-1; 11 bases are a match to TRBD2. The CDR3 consists of 15 residues. Germline loops: CDR1 SGHAT, CDR2 FQNNGV. Trimming removed 5 bases from V and 8 bases from J; junction bases left unmatched: 8. The CDR3: CASSQLAGVLDEQFF. CDR3 nucleotide sequence: TGTGCCAGCAGCCAACTAGCGGGGGTGCTCGATGAGCAGTTCTTC.

At least ten counts were recorded for this clonotype. The V call is TRBV6-1, the J call TRBJ2-5; 8 bases are a match to TRBD2. J gave up 5 bases and V 6 bases, and 17 bases lay outside the gene matches. The CDR3 spans 17 residues. From germline, CDR1 is MNHNS and CDR2 SASEGT. Here the CDR3 reads CASSLGRAGVSAETQYF. In nucleotides, the CDR3 is TGTGCCAGCAGCCTAGGTAGAGCGGGAGTTTCCGCCGAGACCCAGTACTTC.

The chain recombines TRBV20-1 with TRBJ1-2; D is possibly TRBD1 (5 bases). Germline CDR1 DFQATT, CDR2 SNEGSKA (reference sequence). V lost 5 bases, J lost 3 bases, and 16 bases lay in between. The CDR3 has 14 residues. The CDR3 DNA follows: TGCAGTGCTGGAGTTGTCAGGGTCGACTATGGCTACACCTTC. Its translation: CSAGVVRVDYGYTF.

This clonotype was seen only a few times. J is TRBJ1-6 and V is TRBV6-1; 7 bases align to TRBD1. The V segment lost 7 bases and the J segment 9 bases; nucleotides outside the gene matches: 9. The CDR3 consists of 14 residues. From germline, CDR1 is MNHNS and CDR2 SASEGT. The CDR3 sequence is CASNTGQISSPLHF. Here the CDR3 DNA reads TGTGCCAGCAATACGGGACAGATTAGTTCACCCCTCCACTTT.